This T cell receptor (beta chain) derives from a study of blood T cell repertoires in COVID-19. Study at large: The samples span acute and convalescent COVID-19 from the United States, Italy and Spain. The cDNA or gDNA used as material had been derived from T cells, B-cell-depleted T cells, or PBMCs.

Original processing methods: Reference gene primer amplification in the assay estimated nucleated cell counts. Profiled with immunoSEQ multiplex PCR; TCRdb holds only in-frame clones, not every one. V, J and clone size are taken as reported in that table, and D and trimming were inferred from the DNA itself. This sample carries 150,000 to 170,000 clones, around 78% of them seen once, and the ten largest clones take approximately 1.8%. CDR1 and CDR2 from the germline V gene are LNHDA and SQIVND (reference sequence). The CDR3 is 19 amino acids. The V end was cut by 3 bases, the J end by 0 bases, with 20 bases between.

The TCR originated in a man of 80 years or more with acute or convalescent COVID-19. Material for sequencing was peripheral blood. This chain links TRBV19 with TRBJ1-4, with D perhaps TRBD1 (6 bases). CDR3 in DNA: TGTGCCAGTAGTATTAGGGACACGGGACCGATCGCAACTAATGAAAAACTGTTTTTT. Translated, it gives CASSIRDTGPIATNEKLFF.